The 13 T cell receptor beta chains listed next were all sequenced from one sample in a study of blood T cell repertoires in COVID-19. Data came from immunoSEQ multiplex PCR; TCRdb stores just in-frame clones and leaves some out. The sample has more than 110,000 clones; less than 80% are singletons. The specimen sequenced was peripheral blood. Source of these receptors: a woman older than 75 with active or convalescent COVID-19.

The chain joins TRBV2 to TRBJ2-3; 7 bases match TRBD2. Germline lookup yields CDR1 SNHLY and CDR2 FYNNEI. Trimming at V came to 3 bases and at J to 1 base, leaving 7 bases not matched to a gene. CDR3 length equals 16 residues. The CDR3 region has the DNA TGTGCCAGCAGTGAGATCGGCAGCGGGGGCACAGATACGCAGTATTTT. Translated: CASSEIGSGGTDTQYF.

The CDR3 loop reads CASSQDRGSSPLHF. The CDR3 nucleotides read TGTGCCAGCAGCCAAGACAGGGGTTCTTCACCCCTCCACTTT. The chain combines TRBV3-1 (or the pseudogene TRBV3-2) with TRBJ1-6; perhaps TRBD1 as D (6 bases). The V gene's germline CDR1 is LGHDT and CDR2 YNNKEL (reference sequence). The CDR3 has 14 amino acids. Trimming removed 0 bases at V and 9 bases at J, with 9 bases between.

This chain links TRBV13 with TRBJ1-1; a weak D match, TRBD1 (5 bases). Trimming left V 6 bases short and J 6 bases short, with 11 bases between. CDR3 length: 12 residues. Germline V gene data show CDR1 as PRHDT and CDR2 as FYEKMQ (reference sequence). CDR3: CASRSGLAEAFF. As DNA, the CDR3 is TGTGCCAGCAGGTCAGGGTTGGCTGAAGCTTTCTTT.

The rearrangement links TRBV19 to TRBJ1-1; TRBD1 is a possible D gene (6 bases). The CDR3 has 14 amino acids. V lost 6 bases to trimming and J lost 1 base, with 12 bases between them. Germline CDR1 and CDR2: LNHDA and SQIVND (reference sequence). CDR3: CASRPDRSNTEAFF. The CDR3 nucleotides are TGTGCCAGTAGACCTGACAGGTCGAACACTGAAGCTTTCTTT.

The chain uses TRBV21-1 and TRBJ1-4; the table's D call of TRBD1 was not tested on the DNA. TRBV21-1 is a pseudogene locus. The CDR3 totals 17 residues. CDR3 region: CASSKTGGTLGNEKLFF. The CDR3, as DNA: TGTGCCAGCAGCAAGACAGGGGGAACCCTCGGAAATGAAAAACTGTTTTTT.

V is TRBV9 and J is TRBJ1-3; a possible D gene is TRBD1 (5 bases). The ends were cut back, 0 bases at V and 11 bases at J, with 18 bases in the middle. Looked up from germline, CDR1 is SGDLS and CDR2 is YYNGEE. This CDR3 comprises 15 residues. The CDR3, as DNA: TGTGCCAGCAGCGTAGCAAGGGGCGGCGAGTCTGCCATATATTTT. Translation: CASSVARGGESAIYF.

This sequence joins TRBV7-9 and TRBJ2-1; 11 nucleotides match TRBD2. The CDR3 is 17 residues long. J gave up 5 bases and V 1 base, and 7 bases lay outside the gene matches. The germline V gene has CDR1 SEHNR and CDR2 FQNEAQ (reference sequence). The CDR3 DNA is TGTGCCAGCAGCTTAGTGCTAGCGGGGGGCACGGACAATGAGCAGTTCTTC. Amino acid sequence: CASSLVLAGGTDNEQFF.

This clone was seen repeatedly, ten times or more. The V and J genes are TRBV19 and TRBJ2-1; 10 bases are shared with TRBD1. CDR1 LNHDA and CDR2 SQIVND come from the germline V gene (reference sequence). The CDR3 is made up of 16 amino acids. V trimming: 7 bases; J trimming: 7 bases; junction bases outside the gene matches: 13. Here the CDR3 DNA reads TGTGCCAGTAATCCAACCTTTCGGGACAGGGGTAATGAGCAGTTCTTC. Its translation is CASNPTFRDRGNEQFF. Based on the CDR3 plus reference TRBV19 and TRBJ2-1, the full variable domain is DGGITQSPKYLFRKEGQNVTLSCEQNLNHDAMYWYRQDPGQGLRLIYYSQIVNDFQKGDIAEGYSVSREKKESFPLTVTSAQKNPTAFYLCASNPTFRDRGNEQFFGPGTRLTVL.

The chain combines TRBV5-1 with TRBJ1-6; D possibly corresponds to TRBD1 (5 bases). With 4 bases removed from V and 5 bases from J, the gap between germline ends came to 7 bases. This CDR3 comprises 13 residues. Germline assignment: CDR1 SGHRS and CDR2 YFSETQ. DNA of the CDR3: TGCGCCAGCAGCGACAGAGATAATTCACCCCTCCACTTT. Translating gives CASSDRDNSPLHF.

The chain is built from TRBV28 and TRBJ1-5; no definite D call. V shed 7 bases and J shed 5 bases, with 9 bases lying between them. The CDR3 contains 12 residues. Germline values: CDR1 MDHEN, CDR2 SYDVKM. CDR3 bases: TGTGCCAGCAACCCGTACTATCAGCCCCAGCATTTT. Translation: CASNPYYQPQHF.

V gene TRBV6-4 combines with J gene TRBJ1-5, with D possibly being TRBD1 (5 bases). This CDR3 comprises 14 residues. The germline V and J ends were trimmed by 3 bases and 0 bases, with 6 bases remaining between them. Germline V gives CDR1 MRHNA, CDR2 SNTAGT. This chain's CDR3 is CASSEGHSNQPQHF. CDR3 nucleotide sequence: TGTGCCAGCAGTGAGGGGCATAGCAATCAGCCCCAGCATTTT.

The rearrangement joins TRBV28 to TRBJ1-1; D is possibly TRBD1 (5 bases). Trimming cost V 5 bases and J 6 bases, with 16 bases left between them. Germline assignment: CDR1 MDHEN and CDR2 SYDVKM. CDR3 size: 14 residues. The CDR3 here is CASSGGRGVAEAFF. In nucleotides, the CDR3 is TGTGCCAGCAGTGGGGGTCGGGGGGTCGCTGAAGCTTTCTTT.

The rearrangement uses TRBV27 and TRBJ2-1; 15 positions agree with TRBD2. With 4 bases clipped from V and 13 bases from J, the junction kept 5 bases outside the gene matches. This CDR3 comprises 14 residues. Germline CDR1 is MNHEY and CDR2 is SMNVEV (reference sequence). The CDR3 spells CASSSRTSGGDQFF. The DNA of the CDR3 is TGTGCCAGCAGTTCCCGGACTAGCGGGGGGGACCAGTTCTTC.